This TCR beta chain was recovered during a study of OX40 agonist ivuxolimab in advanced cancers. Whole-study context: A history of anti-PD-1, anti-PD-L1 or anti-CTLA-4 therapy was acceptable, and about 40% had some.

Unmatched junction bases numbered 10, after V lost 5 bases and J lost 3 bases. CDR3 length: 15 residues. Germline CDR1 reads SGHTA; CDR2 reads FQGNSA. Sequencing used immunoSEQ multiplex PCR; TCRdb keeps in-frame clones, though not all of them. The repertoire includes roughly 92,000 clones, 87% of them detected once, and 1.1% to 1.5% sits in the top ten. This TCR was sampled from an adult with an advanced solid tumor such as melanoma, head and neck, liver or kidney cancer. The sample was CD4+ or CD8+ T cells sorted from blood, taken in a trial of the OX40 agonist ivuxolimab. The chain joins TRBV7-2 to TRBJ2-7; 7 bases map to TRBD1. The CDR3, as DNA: TGTGCCAGCAGCCCAGACAGGGCCAGCAGCTACGAGCAGTACTTC. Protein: CASSPDRASSYEQYF.